A single sample gave rise to the 10 T cell receptor beta chains below, sequenced in a study of T cell clonotyping in hematopoietic cell transplantation. Data came from immunoSEQ multiplex PCR; TCRdb stores just in-frame clones and leaves some out. The data hold some 45,000 clones, with approximately 82% observed a single time. Time point meaning: recipient sample about 28 days before transplant, after cytoreduction. This material consisted of peripheral blood mononuclear cells, taken before stem cell transplant. Receptors originate from a man in his sixties with myelodysplastic syndrome. Some clones in this sample may be carry-over from other donors' samples.

The chain links TRBV6-5 to TRBJ2-5; no clear D gene. The CDR3 spans 13 residues. Trimming removed 2 bases from V and 0 bases from J, with 4 bases in between. Per germline, CDR1 MNHEY and CDR2 SVGAGI. For the CDR3, the DNA is TGTGCCAGCAGTTACGGTCACCAAGAGACCCAGTACTTC. Translation gives CASSYGHQETQYF.

The V gene is TRBV7-2, the J gene TRBJ2-7; D is unresolved. This CDR3 has 12 amino acids. The V gene lost 3 bases and the J gene lost 4 bases, with 7 bases spanning the gap. The germline V gene has CDR1 SGHTA and CDR2 FQGNSA. CDR3 region: CASSLRVYEQYF. CDR3 coding DNA: TGTGCCAGCAGCTTGCGTGTTTACGAGCAGTACTTC.

The genes are TRBV7-9 and TRBJ1-3, with D possibly being TRBD1 (6 bases). The germline V gene has CDR1 SEHNR and CDR2 FQNEAQ (reference sequence). The CDR3 sequence is 15 residues long. V shed 3 bases and J shed 3 bases, with 12 bases lying between them. The CDR3 bases are TGTGCCAGCAGCTTCTCGGACAGAAGTGGAAACACCATATATTTT. Protein product: CASSFSDRSGNTIYF.

V gene TRBV11-2 combines with J gene TRBJ2-5; a weak D match, TRBD1 (5 bases). The CDR3 loop spans 13 amino acids. Trimming removed 7 bases at V and 5 bases at J, with 14 bases between. Germline CDR1 and CDR2: SGHAT and FQNNGV. The CDR3 nucleotides are TGTGCCAGCATGGGGCTTGAGGTCGAGACCCAGTACTTC. It translates to CASMGLEVETQYF.

The chain uses TRBV7-9 and TRBJ2-3; 10 bases fit TRBD2. The CDR3 spans 14 residues. Germline CDR1 reads SEHNR; CDR2 reads FQNEAQ (reference sequence). V gave up 3 bases and J gave up 4 bases; unmatched junction bases: 1. The DNA of the CDR3 is TGTGCCAGCAGCTTGAGCGGGGGGGCAGATACGCAGTATTTT. Translating gives CASSLSGGADTQYF.

CDR3 protein: CASSKGQGREELFF. CDR3 DNA sequence: TGTGCCAGCAGCAAAGGACAGGGGCGGGAGGAGCTGTTTTTT. J is TRBJ2-2 and V is TRBV11-3; 9 bases match TRBD1. The CDR3 loop spans 14 amino acids. With 5 bases clipped from V and 10 bases from J, the junction kept 8 bases outside the gene matches. The germline gives CDR1 SGHNT, CDR2 YENEEA.

The chain employs TRBV4-2 and TRBJ2-7; D not resolved. The germline V gene has CDR1 LGHNA and CDR2 YNFKEQ. CDR3 length: 13 residues. V gave up 0 bases and J gave up 6 bases, with 9 bases separating them. The CDR3 DNA is TGTGCCAGCAGCCAAGATCTGGCAAGCGAGCAGTACTTC. It yields the protein CASSQDLASEQYF.

This sequence joins TRBV11-2 and TRBJ1-2, with a tentative D call TRBD1 (6 bases). Germline loops: CDR1 SGHAT, CDR2 FQNNGV. Trimming removed 4 bases at V and 9 bases at J, with 12 bases between. The CDR3 totals 12 residues. The CDR3 spells CASSSGDLRYTF. The CDR3 DNA reads as TGTGCCAGCAGCTCAGGGGATCTACGCTACACCTTC.

This chain uses TRBV27 with TRBJ1-2; 9 bases match TRBD1. Losses at the gene ends were 2 bases for V and 4 bases for J; bases not matched to a gene: 11. The germline CDR1 and CDR2 sequences are MNHEY and SMNVEV (reference sequence). The CDR3 extends over 17 amino acids. The CDR3 DNA sequence: TGTGCCAGCAGTTTAAATCCAGGGACAGGGAAAGTCTATGGCTACACCTTC. Translating it yields CASSLNPGTGKVYGYTF.

The gene calls are TRBV5-5 and TRBJ1-2; 8 bases line up with TRBD1. With 4 bases clipped from V and 4 bases from J, the junction kept 6 bases outside the gene matches. From germline, CDR1 is SGHKS and CDR2 YYEKEE (reference sequence). The CDR3 runs 14 residues. This CDR3 reads CASSTTGAGYGYTF. CDR3 in DNA: TGTGCCAGCAGCACGACAGGGGCAGGCTATGGCTACACCTTC.